The rows below give T cell receptor beta chains drawn from one sample of a study of cytomegalovirus exposure and HLA in healthy donors. Sequencing was performed with immunoSEQ multiplex PCR; in TCRdb, only in-frame clones are kept and a portion is missing. Among around 130,000 clones, 70% to 80% were seen once, and the ten largest hold about 3%. Material: PBMCs. These receptors were collected from a woman aged 55-70 years in good health and CMV-seropositive. Each CDR3 is given with its conserved first and last residue.

V: TRBV6-6; J: TRBJ1-2; CDR3: CASSTVPTNYGYTF
V: TRBV6-1; J: TRBJ1-5; CDR3: CASRTWGQNNQPQHF
V: TRBV6-6; J: TRBJ1-5; CDR3: CASSYGQANQPQHF
V: TRBV9; J: TRBJ1-1; CDR3: CASSGTGALNMNTEAFF
V: TRBV27; J: TRBJ1-5; CDR3: CASSTAGQPQHF
V: TRBV7-3; J: TRBJ2-2; CDR3: CASSLTAGELFF
V: TRBV28; J: TRBJ2-1; CDR3: CASTNMGQGASYNEQFF
V: TRBV6-4; J: TRBJ2-1; CDR3: CASSDAQGRGGLDEQFF
V: TRBV7-9; J: TRBJ1-4; CDR3: CASSPLEKLFF
V: TRBV19; J: TRBJ2-3; CDR3: CASSIAYLTDTQYF
V: TRBV10-3; J: TRBJ2-5; CDR3: CAISESGTSQETQYF
V: TRBV5-1; J: TRBJ1-5; CDR3: CASSSSGAGNQPQHF
V: TRBV27; J: TRBJ2-5; CDR3: CASSLRGAETQYF
V: TRBV28; J: TRBJ2-3; CDR3: CASSSRTGWSTDTQYF
V: TRBV2; J: TRBJ2-2; CDR3: CASIGVTGELFF
V: TRBV5-1; J: TRBJ1-1; CDR3: CASSAGQGETEAFF
V: TRBV6-5; J: TRBJ1-5; CDR3: CASSYSGAGQPQHF
V: TRBV19; J: TRBJ1-1; CDR3: CASSIEGRGTEAFF
V: TRBV9; J: TRBJ2-3; CDR3: CASSGSFFTRGETDTQYF
V: TRBV5-4; J: TRBJ1-4; CDR3: CASSFQGANEKLFF
V: TRBV7-2; J: TRBJ2-1; CDR3: CASSLGQGAGNEQFF
V: TRBV27; J: TRBJ1-6; CDR3: CASSWTGPGSPLHF
V: TRBV7-6; J: TRBJ2-1; CDR3: CASSPRTVISYNEQFF
V: TRBV5-8; J: TRBJ2-6; CDR3: CASSFRDRVYSGANVLTF
V: TRBV5-1; J: TRBJ2-1; CDR3: CASSLAEGGDEQFF
V: TRBV9; J: TRBJ2-3; CDR3: CASSPEAGKVGYF
V: TRBV6-6; J: TRBJ1-5; CDR3: CASRDRWDQPQHF
V: TRBV5-1; J: TRBJ1-1; CDR3: CASSLGTVNTEAFF
V: TRBV4-1; J: TRBJ2-1; CDR3: CASSQERGLEQFF
V: TRBV6-5; J: TRBJ1-4; CDR3: CASSYRQGEKLFF
V: TRBV7-8; J: TRBJ1-2; CDR3: CASSADFGSNYGYTF
V: TRBV5-3; J: TRBJ2-1; CDR3: CARSLLRQGDNEQFF